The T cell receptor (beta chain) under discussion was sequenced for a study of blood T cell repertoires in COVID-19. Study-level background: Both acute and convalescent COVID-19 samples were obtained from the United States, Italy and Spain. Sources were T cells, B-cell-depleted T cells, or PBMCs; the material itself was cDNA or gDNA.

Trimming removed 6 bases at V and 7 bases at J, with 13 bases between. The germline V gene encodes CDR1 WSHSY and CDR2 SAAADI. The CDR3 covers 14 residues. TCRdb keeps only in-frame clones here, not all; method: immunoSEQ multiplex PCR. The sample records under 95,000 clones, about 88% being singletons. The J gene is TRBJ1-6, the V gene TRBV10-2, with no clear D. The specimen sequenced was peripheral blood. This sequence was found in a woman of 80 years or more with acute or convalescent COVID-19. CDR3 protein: CASSSSRINSPLHF. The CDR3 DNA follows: TGCGCCAGCAGCTCGTCGCGGATCAATTCACCCCTCCACTTT.